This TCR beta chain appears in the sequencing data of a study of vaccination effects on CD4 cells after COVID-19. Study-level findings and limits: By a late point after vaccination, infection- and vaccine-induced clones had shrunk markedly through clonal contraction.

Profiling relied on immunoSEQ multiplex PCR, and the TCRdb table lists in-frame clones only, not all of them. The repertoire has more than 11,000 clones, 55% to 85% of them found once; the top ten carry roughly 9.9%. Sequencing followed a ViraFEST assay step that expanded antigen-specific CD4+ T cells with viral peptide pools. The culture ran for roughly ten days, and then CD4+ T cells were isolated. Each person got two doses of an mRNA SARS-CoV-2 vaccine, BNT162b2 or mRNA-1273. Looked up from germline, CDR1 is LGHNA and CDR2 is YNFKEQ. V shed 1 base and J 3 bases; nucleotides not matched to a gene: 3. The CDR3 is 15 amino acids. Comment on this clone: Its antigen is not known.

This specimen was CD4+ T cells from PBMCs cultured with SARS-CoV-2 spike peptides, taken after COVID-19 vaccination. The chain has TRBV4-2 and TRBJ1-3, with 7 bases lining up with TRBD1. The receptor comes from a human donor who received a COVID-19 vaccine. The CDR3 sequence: CASSQGDRLGNTIYF. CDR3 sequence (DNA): TGTGCCAGCAGCCAAGGGGACAGACTTGGAAACACCATATATTTT.